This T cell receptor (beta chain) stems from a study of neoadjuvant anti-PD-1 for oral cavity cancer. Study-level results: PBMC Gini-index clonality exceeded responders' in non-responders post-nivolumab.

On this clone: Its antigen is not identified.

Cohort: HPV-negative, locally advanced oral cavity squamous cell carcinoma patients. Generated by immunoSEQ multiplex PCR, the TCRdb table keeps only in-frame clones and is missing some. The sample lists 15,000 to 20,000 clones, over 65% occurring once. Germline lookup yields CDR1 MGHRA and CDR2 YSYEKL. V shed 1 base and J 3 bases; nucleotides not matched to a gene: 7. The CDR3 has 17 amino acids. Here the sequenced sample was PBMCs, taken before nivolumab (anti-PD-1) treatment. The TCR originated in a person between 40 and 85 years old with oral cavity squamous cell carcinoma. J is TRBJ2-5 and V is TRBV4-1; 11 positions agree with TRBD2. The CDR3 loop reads CASSQVSTSGRKETQYF. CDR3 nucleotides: TGCGCCAGCAGCCAAGTCAGCACTAGCGGGAGAAAAGAGACCCAGTACTTC.